This TCR beta chain originates from a study of blood T cell repertoires in COVID-19. Study details: Donors in the United States, Italy and Spain gave samples during acute or convalescent COVID-19. PBMCs, B-cell-depleted T cells, or T cells provided the cDNA or gDNA that made up the material.

The table came from immunoSEQ multiplex PCR; TCRdb's copy has only in-frame clones and leaves some out. The sample includes some 220,000 clones, 70% to 90% seen only once; the top ten take 2% to 3%. Germline assignment: CDR1 SGHNT and CDR2 YYREEE (reference sequence). With V trimmed by 4 bases and J by 6 bases, 13 bases remained unmatched. This CDR3 comprises 16 residues. The Seattle site enrolled patients during active infection and followed them longitudinally. Sequenced sample: peripheral blood. The V gene is TRBV5-4, the J gene TRBJ2-1; 7 nucleotides line up with TRBD1. This sequence originates from a woman between 70 and 85 years old with COVID-19, enrolled during active disease. This CDR3 reads CASSTSRDRVGNEQFF. The CDR3 DNA follows: TGTGCCAGCAGCACCTCCCGAGACAGGGTAGGCAATGAGCAGTTCTTC.